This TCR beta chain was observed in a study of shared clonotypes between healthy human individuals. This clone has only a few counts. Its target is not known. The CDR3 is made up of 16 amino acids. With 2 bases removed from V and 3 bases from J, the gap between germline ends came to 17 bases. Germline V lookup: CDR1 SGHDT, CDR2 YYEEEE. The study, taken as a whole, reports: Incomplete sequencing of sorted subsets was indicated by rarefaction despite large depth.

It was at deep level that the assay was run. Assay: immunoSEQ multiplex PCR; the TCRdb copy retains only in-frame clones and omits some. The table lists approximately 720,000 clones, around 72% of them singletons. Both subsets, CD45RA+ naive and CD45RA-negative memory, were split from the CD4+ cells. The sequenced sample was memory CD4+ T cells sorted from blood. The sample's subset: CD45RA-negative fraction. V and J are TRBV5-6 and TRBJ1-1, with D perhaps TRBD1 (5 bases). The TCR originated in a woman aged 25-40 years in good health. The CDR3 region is CASSLPGRGKDTEAFF. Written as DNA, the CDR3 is TGTGCCAGCAGCTTACCGGGGCGCGGGAAAGACACTGAAGCTTTCTTT.